This is a list of T cell receptor beta chains from one sample in a study of cytomegalovirus exposure and HLA in healthy donors. The data were produced by immunoSEQ multiplex PCR, yet TCRdb's version contains in-frame clones alone and is incomplete. The data show roughly 110,000 clones, around 75% seen once. Sequenced: PBMCs. These receptors were taken from a female donor in good health and CMV-seronegative. The CDR3 runs from the conserved cysteine through the conserved F or W. D genes are given only for firm matches. Clone sizes are given selectively: once, few, many, or a class where the clone is expanded.

d_call,j_call,v_call,clone_size,cdr3_nt,cdr3_aa
TRBD1,TRBJ2-3,TRBV11-2,.,TGTGCCAGCAGCTTAGATCCGGGACAGACAGATACGCAGTATTTT,CASSLDPGQTDTQYF
.,TRBJ1-5,TRBV6-1,once,TGTGCCAGCAGTGAAGGTGGGGGGATCCATCAGCCCCAGCATTTT,CASSEGGGIHQPQHF
.,TRBJ1-2,TRBV19,.,TGTGCCAGTCACGATCGGGACACCGATGGCTACACCTTC,CASHDRDTDGYTF
TRBD1,TRBJ2-4,TRBV28,few,TGTGCCAGCACGGTGCAGGGGGAAAACATTCAGTACTTC,CASTVQGENIQYF
.,TRBJ2-5,TRBV10-2,.,TGCGCCAGCTATAGCTCGGGAGAGACCCAGTACTTC,CASYSSGETQYF
.,TRBJ1-1,TRBV28,.,TGTGCCACCGCCTACAGGGAAAGGGAAGCTTTCTTT,CATAYREREAFF
TRBD1,TRBJ2-7,TRBV10-3,few,TGTGCCATCAGTCCAAGGGACAGTTCGTTTTCCGAGCAGTACTTC,CAISPRDSSFSEQYF
.,TRBJ1-2,TRBV7-2,.,TGTGCCAGCAGCCGCCCAGGGGTAAAGGTCGGCTACACCTTC,CASSRPGVKVGYTF
.,TRBJ1-1,TRBV10-1,.,TGCGCCAGCCGCGCGGGGGGGGAGACTGAAGCTTTCTTT,CASRAGGETEAFF
.,TRBJ2-5,TRBV5-4,.,TGTGCCAGCAGCTTACAGGGCCGGGAGACCCAGTACTTC,CASSLQGRETQYF
.,TRBJ2-6,TRBV6-6,.,TGTGCCAGCGTCGGCTCTGGGGCCAACGTCCTGACTTTC,CASVGSGANVLTF
.,TRBJ1-2,TRBV30,.,TGTGCCTGGCTTGGGGGCGGGGGCTACACCTTC,CAWLGGGGYTF
.,TRBJ1-6,TRBV6-1,.,TGTGCCAGCAGTGAACTTCCTTCGAATTCACCCCTCCACTTT,CASSELPSNSPLHF
.,TRBJ2-7,TRBV15,once,TGTGCCACCAGCAGAAACAGGTTAAGCTCCTACGAGCAGTACTTC,CATSRNRLSSYEQYF
.,TRBJ2-1,TRBV10-2,.,TGCGCCAGCGAAACACCGACACTCAGCTCCTACAATGAGCAGTTCTTC,CASETPTLSSYNEQFF
.,TRBJ1-1,TRBV7-2,.,TGTGCCAGCAGCTTAGCGCGGTCTATGAACACTGAAGCTTTCTTT,CASSLARSMNTEAFF
.,TRBJ1-5,TRBV19,.,TGTGCCAGTAGTCTGGGACTGGGGGGGAGGGAACCCCAGCATTTT,CASSLGLGGREPQHF
TRBD2,TRBJ2-5,TRBV9,.,TGTGCCAGCAGCGAACTAGTAGCGGGAGTGGGAGAGACCCAGTACTTC,CASSELVAGVGETQYF
.,TRBJ2-7,TRBV2,.,TGTGCCAGCAGTACGGGGGAGTGGTACGAGCAGTACTTC,CASSTGEWYEQYF
TRBD2,TRBJ2-1,TRBV7-7,.,TGTGCCAGCAGCTCGGCCGGGACTAGCGGGAACAATGAGCAGTTCTTC,CASSSAGTSGNNEQFF
.,TRBJ2-7,TRBV4-3,.,TGCGCCAGCAGCCAAGATTTGGGGCAGGTGAACTACGAGCAGTACTTC,CASSQDLGQVNYEQYF
.,TRBJ2-7,TRBV28,.,TGTGCCAGCAAACGCGAAGCCTTCTCCTACGAGCAGTACTTC,CASKREAFSYEQYF
TRBD2,TRBJ2-5,TRBV6-5,.,TGTGCCAGCAGTCTTAGCGGGACGACCCAAGAGACCCAGTACTTC,CASSLSGTTQETQYF
TRBD1,TRBJ2-7,TRBV10-2,.,TGCGCCAGCAATAGCCGGGACAGGGGGAGGTACGAGCAGTACTTC,CASNSRDRGRYEQYF
TRBD2,TRBJ2-7,TRBV7-2,.,TGTGCCAGCAGCTTAGTTGGCGGGAGCTCCTACGAGCAGTACTTC,CASSLVGGSSYEQYF
TRBD1,TRBJ2-5,TRBV19,.,TGTGCCAGTAGGAAGACAGGGGGAGAGACCCAGTACTTC,CASRKTGGETQYF
.,TRBJ2-1,TRBV18,.,TGTGCCAGCTCACCAGCTCGGGGAAATGAGCAGTTCTTC,CASSPARGNEQFF
TRBD1,TRBJ1-4,TRBV7-7,.,TGTGCCAGCAGCTTAGGACAGGGAGCCGATGAAAAACTGTTTTTT,CASSLGQGADEKLFF
TRBD1,TRBJ1-5,TRBV10-3,.,TGTGCCAGCAGGGACAGGGGGGACCGGCCCCAGCATTTT,CASRDRGDRPQHF
.,TRBJ1-2,TRBV29-1,.,TGCAGCGTCCAGGGGAGGGTATCAGACGGCTACACCTTC,CSVQGRVSDGYTF
TRBD1,TRBJ1-1,TRBV4-2,few,TGTGCCAGCAGCCAAGACATACAGGGGGCTAGTGAAGCTTTCTTT,CASSQDIQGASEAFF
TRBD2,TRBJ2-3,TRBV7-9,.,TGTGCCAGCAGCTTAGAGGCGGGAGGGCCCGGTTCGCAGTATTTT,CASSLEAGGPGSQYF
.,TRBJ1-2,TRBV30,many,TGTGCCTGGATAAAAACAGAGGGTGGCTACACCTTC,CAWIKTEGGYTF
.,TRBJ2-3,TRBV5-4,.,TGTGCCAGCAGCTTGGTCGCGGGAGATACGCAGTATTTT,CASSLVAGDTQYF
TRBD1,TRBJ2-7,TRBV27,.,TGTGCCAGCAGCCTCCGGACAGGGGGCGGGTACGAGCAGTACTTC,CASSLRTGGGYEQYF
TRBD2,TRBJ2-1,TRBV27,few,TGTGCCAGCAGTTGGGCGGCGGGGGCCTACAATGAGCAGTTCTTC,CASSWAAGAYNEQFF
.,TRBJ1-1,TRBV18,.,TGTGCCAGCTCGACAGTGAACACTGAAGCTTTCTTT,CASSTVNTEAFF
.,TRBJ2-1,TRBV11-1,.,TGTGCCAGCAGACCAAGGGAGCGCGGAAACAATGAGCAGTTCTTC,CASRPRERGNNEQFF
.,TRBJ1-1,TRBV19,.,TGTGCCAGTAGTACGTACACTGAAGCTTTCTTT,CASSTYTEAFF
.,TRBJ1-1,TRBV10-3,few,TGTGCCATCAGTGAGTGGCGGCCCGAAACAAACACTGAAGCTTTCTTT,CAISEWRPETNTEAFF
.,TRBJ1-1,TRBV19,few,TGTGCCAGTAGTACCCGACAGGCGAACACTGAAGCTTTCTTT,CASSTRQANTEAFF
TRBD2,TRBJ2-7,TRBV7-8,.,TGTGCCAGCAGCTTAGCAGCGGGACTCTCTCTTGGGGCCGAGCAGTACTTC,CASSLAAGLSLGAEQYF
TRBD1,TRBJ2-2,TRBV7-3,.,TGTGCCAGCAGACCGGGACAGGGAAACACCGGGGAGCTGTTTTTT,CASRPGQGNTGELFF
TRBD1,TRBJ2-7,TRBV18,few,TGTGCCAGCTCACCAAACAGGGGCTACGAGCAGTACTTC,CASSPNRGYEQYF
TRBD1,TRBJ1-1,TRBV28,.,TGTGCCAGCAGTTTGAGGAGACAGGGGACCACTGAAGCTTTCTTT,CASSLRRQGTTEAFF